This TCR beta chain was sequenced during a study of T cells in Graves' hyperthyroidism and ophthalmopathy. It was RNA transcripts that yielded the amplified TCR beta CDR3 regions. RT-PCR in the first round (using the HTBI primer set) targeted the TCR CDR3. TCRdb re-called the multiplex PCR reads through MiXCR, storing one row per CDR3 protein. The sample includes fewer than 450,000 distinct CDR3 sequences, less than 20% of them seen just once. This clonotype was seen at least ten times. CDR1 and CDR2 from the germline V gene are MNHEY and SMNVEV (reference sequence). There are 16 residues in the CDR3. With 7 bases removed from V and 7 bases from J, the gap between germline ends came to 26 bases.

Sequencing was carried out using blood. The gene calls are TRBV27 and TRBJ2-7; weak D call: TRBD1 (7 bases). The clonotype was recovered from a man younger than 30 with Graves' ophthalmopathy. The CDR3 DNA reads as TGTGCCAGCAACATAACGGGGGACAGCCGACCGATTGAGCAGTACTTC. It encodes CASNITGDSRPIEQYF.